This paragraph reports one T cell receptor (beta chain). This record belongs to a study of chemoradiotherapy in HPV16-positive cancers. Germline V CDR1 and CDR2: SGHRS, YFSETQ. The CDR3 contains 11 residues. Deletions cut 7 bases from V and 0 bases from J, with 1 base between. Sequencing used immunoSEQ multiplex PCR; TCRdb keeps in-frame clones, though not all of them. The repertoire consists of over 6,000 clones, with about 88% occurring once and the leading ten covering more than 3%. The chain is built from TRBV5-1 and TRBJ2-2; D remains ambiguous. This sequence was found in a human donor with HPV-associated anogenital cancer. The starting material was tumor tissue, obtained from a patient who underwent chemoradiotherapy. CDR3 region: CASANTGELFF. Here the CDR3 DNA reads TGCGCCAGCGCGAACACCGGGGAGCTGTTTTTT.